Below, 29 T cell receptor beta chains from the same sample are listed, as sequenced in a study of T cell responses to AZD1222 COVID-19 vaccine. Assay used: immunoSEQ multiplex PCR; TCRdb lists only in-frame clones, some missing. There are 150,000 to 200,000 clones in the sample; 94% occur only once, and approximately 4.6% lies in the top ten. Sequencing was performed on peripheral blood, taken 28 days after the second AZD1222 dose. The receptor source for this set is an adult who received the AZD1222 COVID-19 vaccine.

The chain has TRBV5-4 and TRBJ1-1; D remains ambiguous. Trimming pared 0 bases from V and 1 base from J, leaving 10 bases between. CDR3 size: 15 residues. Germline CDR1 SGHNT, CDR2 YYREEE (reference sequence). CDR3 loop: CASSLGGRQNTEAFF. CDR3 sequence (DNA): TGTGCCAGCAGCTTGGGTGGGAGACAGAACACTGAAGCTTTCTTT.

The chain uses TRBV11-2 and TRBJ2-7; 7 bases line up with TRBD1. V shed 5 bases, J shed 4 bases, and the junction held 14 bases outside the gene matches. Per germline, CDR1 SGHAT and CDR2 FQNNGV. The CDR3 is 16 amino acids. CDR3 sequence reads: CASSPRGQDSPYEQYF. For the CDR3, the DNA is TGTGCCAGCAGCCCACGTGGACAGGACAGCCCTTACGAGCAGTACTTC.

This clone was found once. This chain links TRBV25-1 with TRBJ2-2; D is unclear. V was pared by 3 bases and J by 7 bases, with 6 bases between. CDR3 length: 12 amino acids. The V gene's germline CDR1 is MGHDK and CDR2 SYGVNS. The CDR3 DNA sequence: TGTGCCAGCAGTGAGATCGGCGGGGAGCTGTTTTTT. Translation: CASSEIGGELFF.

This sequence joins TRBV3-1 (or the pseudogene TRBV3-2) and TRBJ2-7; a weak D match, TRBD1 (6 bases). The CDR3 length is 15 residues. V dropped 2 bases and J dropped 2 bases, with 13 bases sitting between them. Looked up from germline, CDR1 is LGHDT and CDR2 is YNNKEL (reference sequence). The CDR3 DNA is TGTGCCAGCAGCCAATCGACAGGTCGCCCCTACGAGCAGTACTTC. Protein sequence: CASSQSTGRPYEQYF.

The chain employs TRBV6-1 and TRBJ1-2; D remains ambiguous. The germline V and J ends were trimmed by 2 bases and 0 bases, with 13 bases remaining between them. The CDR3 covers 16 residues. Per germline, CDR1 MNHNS and CDR2 SASEGT. The CDR3 sequence is CASSEWAERTNYGYTF. The CDR3 region has the DNA TGTGCCAGCAGTGAATGGGCAGAAAGAACTAACTATGGCTACACCTTC.

The rearrangement links TRBV25-1 to TRBJ1-2; unclear D gene. This CDR3 comprises 12 residues. V was trimmed by 3 bases and J by 8 bases, leaving 10 bases between them. Germline loops: CDR1 MGHDK, CDR2 SYGVNS. The CDR3 DNA reads as TGTGCCAGCAGTGAGGGTGGTGGCGGCTACACCTTC. Translation gives CASSEGGGGYTF.

The J gene is TRBJ1-2, the V gene TRBV5-1, with D perhaps matching TRBD1 (5 bases). The germline V and J ends were trimmed by 0 bases and 6 bases, with 12 bases remaining between them. This CDR3 has 14 residues. CDR1 is SGHRS, CDR2 YFSETQ, per germline. CDR3 in DNA: TGCGCCAGCAGCTTGGGTTGGGGGGTCGATGGCTACACCTTC. Translating it yields CASSLGWGVDGYTF.

The chain carries TRBV2 and TRBJ2-1, with D perhaps TRBD1 (5 bases). Trimming shortened V by 7 bases and J by 8 bases, and 9 bases separated the two germline ends. Germline V gene sequence: CDR1 SNHLY, CDR2 FYNNEI. The CDR3 runs to 11 residues. The CDR3 loop is CASTGHYEQFF. The CDR3 bases are TGTGCCAGCACAGGACATTATGAGCAGTTCTTC.

The chain is built from TRBV10-3 and TRBJ2-1; D gene uncertain. V was pared by 3 bases and J by 0 bases, with 6 bases between. CDR1 ENHRY and CDR2 SYGVKD come from the germline V gene. The CDR3 spans 14 residues. The CDR3 nucleotides read TGTGCCATCAGTGACGGCAACTCCTACAATGAGCAGTTCTTC. It yields the protein CAISDGNSYNEQFF.

V is TRBV7-9 and J is TRBJ2-7, with D tentatively TRBD1 or TRBD2 (5 bases each). There are 16 residues in the CDR3. Germline V lookup: CDR1 SEHNR, CDR2 FQNEAQ (reference sequence). Trimming took off 10 bases at V and 5 bases at J, with 27 bases between the two ends. The CDR3 loop reads CAIRGVGAGYLDEQYF. The DNA of the CDR3 is TGTGCCATCCGTGGGGTCGGGGCAGGGTATTTGGACGAGCAGTACTTC.

The chain uses TRBV6-5 and TRBJ1-1; D not resolved. CDR3 length equals 14 residues. Germline V gives CDR1 MNHEY, CDR2 SVGAGI. Trimming took 2 bases from V and 7 from J, leaving 14 bases between them. CDR3 in DNA: TGTGCCAGCAGTTACGGCCCCTACAAGAGTGAAGCTTTCTTT. This translates into CASSYGPYKSEAFF.

CDR3 in DNA: TGCGCCAGCAGCCAAACCCGGGAAGATACGCAGTATTTT. It codes for CASSQTREDTQYF. V and J are TRBV4-3 and TRBJ2-3, with D possibly matching TRBD2 (5 bases). The V gene's germline CDR1 is LGHNA and CDR2 YSLEER. Trimming pared 2 bases from V and 5 bases from J, leaving 8 bases between. The CDR3 is 13 residues long.

The chain couples TRBV19 to TRBJ2-4, with 7 bases aligning to TRBD2. Germline CDR1 LNHDA, CDR2 SQIVND (reference sequence). V trimming: 5 bases; J trimming: 1 base; junction bases outside the gene matches: 5. The CDR3 consists of 15 residues. The chain's CDR3 is CASSVTGGAKNIQYF. DNA of the CDR3: TGTGCCAGTAGTGTCACCGGGGGGGCCAAAAACATTCAGTACTTC.

The J gene is TRBJ2-3, the V gene TRBV11-2; 10 bases are shared with TRBD1. The CDR3 runs 14 residues. The germline V gene encodes CDR1 SGHAT and CDR2 FQNNGV. V lost 3 bases to trimming and J lost 5 bases; unmatched junction nucleotides: 2. The CDR3 DNA sequence: TGTGCCAGCAGCTTCCGGGACAGGGGAGATACGCAGTATTTT. Translation: CASSFRDRGDTQYF.

The chain uses TRBV27 and TRBJ2-7; 9 nucleotides align to TRBD2. Per the germline V gene, CDR1 is MNHEY and CDR2 is SMNVEV (reference sequence). The CDR3 is made up of 15 amino acids. J gave up 6 bases and V 0 bases, and 6 bases lay outside the gene matches. The CDR3 is CASSLSGLAGIEQYF. For the CDR3, the DNA is TGTGCCAGCAGTTTATCTGGCCTAGCGGGAATCGAGCAGTACTTC.

V is TRBV6-1 and J is TRBJ2-1; TRBD2 aligns across 15 bases. V lost 4 bases, J lost 7 bases, and 5 bases stayed unmatched. Looked up from germline, CDR1 is MNHNS and CDR2 is SASEGT. The length of the CDR3 is 16 residues. As DNA, the CDR3 is TGTGCCAGCAGTGGAAGGACTAGCGGGAGGGGAAATGAGCAGTTCTTC. This codes for CASSGRTSGRGNEQFF.

The CDR3 nucleotides read TGTGCCAGCATGATCCGGGGACAAGAGACCCAGTACTTC. It specifies CASMIRGQETQYF. The chain recombines TRBV2 with TRBJ2-5; D possibly corresponds to TRBD2 (5 bases). CDR1 is SNHLY and CDR2 is FYNNEI in the germline V gene. The CDR3 is made up of 13 amino acids. V lost 7 bases and J 2 bases, leaving 11 bases between the germline ends.

The chain uses TRBV4-1 and TRBJ1-1; no reliable D call. Germline values: CDR1 MGHRA, CDR2 YSYEKL. The ends were cut back, 0 bases at V and 0 bases at J, with 11 bases in the middle. The CDR3 runs 16 residues. The CDR3 nucleotides read TGCGCCAGCAGCCAAGATTGGTCCAGATTGAACACTGAAGCTTTCTTT. Translation gives CASSQDWSRLNTEAFF.

The chain links TRBV5-1 to TRBJ2-7; D ambiguous. CDR1 and CDR2 from the germline V gene are SGHRS and YFSETQ. This CDR3 contains 14 residues. Trimming took 4 bases from V and 5 from J, leaving 16 bases between them. The CDR3 region is CASSRVLEQDEQYF. DNA of the CDR3: TGCGCCAGCAGCCGGGTTTTGGAACAAGACGAGCAGTACTTC.

The rearrangement joins TRBV25-1 to TRBJ2-3; no reliable D call. The CDR3 has 15 residues. The ends were cut back, 3 bases at V and 6 bases at J, with 16 bases in the middle. Germline V gene sequence: CDR1 MGHDK, CDR2 SYGVNS. The CDR3 is CASSDARSPSDTQYF. The CDR3 bases are TGTGCCAGCAGTGATGCTAGGAGTCCTTCGGATACGCAGTATTTT.

V and J are TRBV5-5 and TRBJ1-6; a weak D match, TRBD1 (6 bases). The germline gives CDR1 SGHKS, CDR2 YYEKEE (reference sequence). The CDR3 is 15 residues long. V dropped 2 bases and J dropped 7 bases, with 13 bases sitting between them. The CDR3 sequence is CASSFRETGNSPLHF. The DNA of the CDR3 is TGTGCCAGCAGCTTTAGGGAGACAGGAAATTCACCCCTCCACTTT.

This sequence joins TRBV7-8 and TRBJ2-3, with D tentatively TRBD1 (5 bases). Germline loops: CDR1 SGHVS, CDR2 FQNEAQ. This CDR3 contains 13 residues. Trimming pared 8 bases from V and 4 bases from J, leaving 13 bases between. As DNA, the CDR3 is TGTGCCAGCGGGGCGGCAGTCGCAGATACGCAGTATTTT. Its protein is CASGAAVADTQYF.

The V call is TRBV6-5, the J call TRBJ1-4; perhaps TRBD1 as D (6 bases). Germline assignment: CDR1 MNHEY and CDR2 SVGAGI. There are 16 residues in the CDR3. The V end lost 2 bases, the J end lost 4 bases, and 14 bases lay between the germline ends. The chain's CDR3 is CASSYTHRVYNEKLFF. The CDR3 nucleotides are TGTGCCAGCAGTTACACTCACAGGGTGTATAATGAAAAACTGTTTTTT.

The chain has TRBV2 and TRBJ1-4, with TRBD1 matching 8 bases. Germline values: CDR1 SNHLY, CDR2 FYNNEI. J lost 8 bases, V lost 6 bases, and 8 bases had no gene match. This CDR3 is 14 amino acids long. Written as DNA, the CDR3 is TGTGCCAGCAGCGGACAGGGACGGGAGGAAAAACTGTTTTTT. As protein: CASSGQGREEKLFF.

Here the CDR3 DNA reads TGTGCCAGCAGCCGTCCCGGGACTATCATAACAGATACGCAGTATTTT. This codes for CASSRPGTIITDTQYF. The rearrangement uses TRBV27 and TRBJ2-3, with 7 bases identical to TRBD2. Trimming took 6 bases from V and 3 from J; bases not matched to a gene: 12. Germline V lookup: CDR1 MNHEY, CDR2 SMNVEV (reference sequence). The CDR3 loop spans 16 amino acids.

The chain joins TRBV11-2 to TRBJ2-7; 10 bases align to TRBD1. The V segment lost 3 bases and the J segment 6 bases; nucleotides outside the gene matches: 8. This CDR3 has 15 amino acids. Germline assignment: CDR1 SGHAT and CDR2 FQNNGV. This CDR3 is CASSFRRDRGAEQYF. CDR3 coding DNA: TGTGCCAGCAGCTTTCGGAGGGACAGGGGTGCCGAGCAGTACTTC.

The genes are TRBV21-1 and TRBJ2-4; TRBD1, the D gene given by the table, was not confirmed from the DNA. TRBV21-1 is a pseudogene. CDR3 size: 16 residues. CDR3 in DNA: TGTGCCAACCCACTCCGGGACAGGGATGACAAAAACATTCAGTACTTC. This encodes CANPLRDRDDKNIQYF.

The chain joins TRBV30 to TRBJ1-3; D unresolved. Trimming removed 0 bases at V and 6 bases at J, with 3 bases between. Germline V gene lookup returns CDR1 GTSNPN and CDR2 SVGIG (reference sequence). The CDR3 extends over 11 amino acids. CDR3 in DNA: TGTGCCTGGAGTGTACTAAACACCATATATTTT. Translation gives CAWSVLNTIYF.

The chain combines TRBV4-1 with TRBJ1-1, with D possibly TRBD1 on 6 matching bases. Germline CDR1 MGHRA, CDR2 YSYEKL. With 0 bases removed from V and 5 bases from J, the gap between germline ends came to 13 bases. The CDR3 covers 15 residues. CDR3 DNA: TGCGCCAGCAGCCAAGAGCAGGGGCTAGGTACTGAAGCTTTCTTT. This sequence encodes CASSQEQGLGTEAFF.